This is a list of T cell receptor beta chains from one sample in a study of blood T cells in healthy people across ages. TCRdb re-called the 5' RACE reads with MiXCR, one entry per CDR3 protein. Of around 700,000 distinct CDR3 sequences listed, just under 25% are singletons. The data also belong to a second study, concerning T cells of mothers and their children.

The sequenced sample was blood. The receptors here all came from a boy between 5 and 17 years old in good health. Both conserved end residues are part of each CDR3. D genes are given only for firm matches. Size is stated for part of the rows, as once, few or many counts, or as a class when the clone is expanded.

CASSSHDTLFNGQYF	TGTGCCAGCAGTTCCCATGATACCCTGTTTAACGGGCAGTACTTC	-	TRBV27	TRBJ2-5	-
CASSSRTSGGETQYF	TGTGCCAGCAGCTCAAGGACTAGCGGGGGAGAGACCCAGTACTTC	-	TRBV5-4	TRBJ2-5	TRBD2
CSDTGPPQETQYF	TGCAGCGATACCGGGCCCCCTCAAGAGACCCAGTACTTC	-	TRBV29-1	TRBJ2-5	-
CASSLDGPNGRKPQHF	TGCGCCAGCAGCTTGGATGGCCCTAACGGACGGAAGCCCCAGCATTTT	few	TRBV5-1	TRBJ1-5	-
CASSQEGPASSYNSPLHF	TGCGCCAGCAGCCAAGAGGGGCCGGCGAGCTCCTATAATTCACCCCTCCACTTT	-	TRBV4-3	TRBJ1-6	-
CASSEGQVPTYEQYF	TGTGCCAGCAGCGAGGGACAGGTCCCAACCTACGAGCAGTACTTC	-	TRBV9	TRBJ2-7	TRBD1
CASSPMSTGGSYEQYF	TGTGCCAGCAGCCCGATGTCGACAGGGGGCTCCTACGAGCAGTACTTC	-	TRBV9	TRBJ2-7	TRBD1
CSVSGEYQETQYF	TGCAGCGTTTCAGGGGAATACCAAGAGACCCAGTACTTC	few	TRBV29-1	TRBJ2-5	-
CASSQEQARDGRNTIYF	TGTGCCAGCAGCCAAGAACAAGCCCGGGATGGTCGAAACACCATATATTTT	once	TRBV4-2	TRBJ1-3	-
CASWRPSRADTQYF	TGTGCCAGCTGGCGACCCTCGAGGGCAGATACGCAGTATTTT	-	TRBV12-3/TRBV12-4	TRBJ2-3	-
CASSHTPENQPQHF	TGTGCCAGCAGCCACACCCCAGAGAATCAGCCCCAGCATTTT	-	TRBV6-2/TRBV6-3	TRBJ1-5	-
CSAPLGDEQFF	TGCAGTGCTCCCCTTGGGGATGAGCAGTTCTTC	-	TRBV20-1	TRBJ2-1	-
CSVPMGLMEYF	TGCAGCGTTCCCATGGGCCTTATGGAGTACTTC	-	TRBV29-1	TRBJ2-7	-
CASSLGYEAFF	TGCGCCAGCAGCCTGGGATATGAAGCTTTCTTT	-	TRBV4-3	TRBJ1-1	-
CAISESPSYQPQHF	TGTGCCATCAGTGAGTCTCCGAGTTATCAGCCCCAGCATTTT	-	TRBV10-3	TRBJ1-5	-
CASSPRGGSGELFF	TGCGCCAGCAGTCCCAGGGGAGGATCCGGGGAGCTGTTTTTT	-	TRBV5-1	TRBJ2-2	-
CSITDRDRVAYGYTF	TGCAGCATCACAGACCGGGACAGGGTAGCCTATGGCTACACCTTC	-	TRBV29-1	TRBJ1-2	TRBD1
CASGPSSGNTIYF	TGTGCTAGTGGTCCTAGCTCTGGAAACACCATATATTTT	few	TRBV12-5	TRBJ1-3	-
CSPGQGGETQYF	TGCAGTCCGGGACAGGGTGGAGAGACCCAGTACTTC	few	TRBV20-1	TRBJ2-5	TRBD1
CASSYQGVTYEQYF	TGTGCCAGCAGCTATCAGGGAGTGACCTACGAGCAGTACTTC	few	TRBV7-8	TRBJ2-7	-
CASSQEAVGETQYF	TGCGCCAGCAGCCAAGAAGCAGTCGGAGAGACCCAGTACTTC	-	TRBV4-3	TRBJ2-5	-
CSVGLAGVPERYF	TGCAGCGTGGGCCTAGCGGGGGTTCCCGAGCGGTACTTC	-	TRBV29-1	TRBJ2-7	TRBD2
CSARDFGEQYF	TGCAGTGCTAGAGACTTTGGAGAGCAGTACTTC	few	TRBV20-1	TRBJ2-7	-
CSVEARGTGGQNTEAFF	TGCAGCGTTGAAGCCCGCGGGACAGGGGGCCAGAACACTGAAGCTTTCTTT	few	TRBV29-1	TRBJ1-1	TRBD1
CASSQPGQASYEQYF	TGCGCCAGCAGCCAACCAGGACAGGCCTCCTACGAGCAGTACTTC	-	TRBV4-1	TRBJ2-7	TRBD1
CASSTTGTSGSTYERYF	TGTGCCAGCAGTACAACCGGGACTAGCGGGAGCACCTACGAGCGGTACTTC	-	TRBV12-3/TRBV12-4	TRBJ2-7	TRBD2
CASSLQGAGELFF	TGTGCCAGCAGCCTCCAGGGGGCCGGGGAGCTGTTTTTT	-	TRBV7-8	TRBJ2-2	TRBD1
CASSLYGLQNTEAFF	TGTGCCAGCAGTTTATACGGACTTCAGAACACTGAAGCTTTCTTT	-	TRBV28	TRBJ1-1	-
CSARTSEGGELFF	TGCAGCGCCCGGACTAGCGAAGGCGGGGAGCTGTTTTTT	-	TRBV29-1	TRBJ2-2	TRBD2
CASSLFAGDFREQYF	TGTGCCAGCAGCTTGTTTGCGGGAGACTTCCGAGAGCAGTACTTC	-	TRBV5-4	TRBJ2-7	TRBD2
CAISGSRGPYGYTF	TGTGCCATCAGTGGATCGAGGGGGCCCTATGGCTACACCTTC	-	TRBV10-3	TRBJ1-2	TRBD1
CASSRIFDDGYTF	TGTGCCAGCAGCCGAATTTTTGACGATGGCTACACCTTC	-	TRBV11-2	TRBJ1-2	-
CASSPFLGQQYYGYTF	TGTGCCAGCAGTCCCTTTTTAGGACAGCAGTACTATGGCTACACCTTC	few	TRBV7-6	TRBJ1-2	-
CASTALSSGTYEQYF	TGTGCCAGCACCGCGTTGTCTAGCGGAACCTACGAGCAGTACTTC	-	TRBV28	TRBJ2-7	TRBD2
CSVVSSPRGETQYF	TGCAGCGTCGTGTCGAGTCCGAGGGGAGAGACCCAGTACTTC	-	TRBV29-1	TRBJ2-5	-
CASSPTESGPYNEQFF	TGTGCCAGCAGCCCCACAGAATCCGGACCCTACAATGAGCAGTTCTTC	few	TRBV3-1	TRBJ2-1	-
CASSLLSTAPGREETQYF	TGTGCCAGCAGCTTACTATCGACAGCCCCGGGCCGGGAAGAGACCCAGTACTTC	-	TRBV13	TRBJ2-5	-
CASNSIGLTNTKNIQYF	TGTGCCAGCAACTCGATTGGACTAACGAACACCAAAAACATTCAGTACTTC	few	TRBV7-2	TRBJ2-4	-
CASSLQTGKGANVLTF	TGTGCCAGCAGCCTTCAGACGGGCAAAGGGGCCAACGTCCTGACTTTC	-	TRBV7-2	TRBJ2-6	-
CASSYSSDRGFGGYTF	TGTGCCAGCAGTTACTCCTCGGACAGGGGCTTTGGCGGCTACACCTTC	-	TRBV6-6	TRBJ1-2	TRBD1
CASSVDSGPDTQYF	TGTGCCAGCAGCGTAGACTCCGGCCCCGATACGCAGTATTTT	-	TRBV9	TRBJ2-3	-
CASSEEFLTGYNEQFF	TGTGCCAGCAGTGAAGAGTTTTTAACGGGGTACAATGAGCAGTTCTTC	few	TRBV2	TRBJ2-1	-
CSAAIGAYNEQSF	TGCAGTGCTGCAATTGGGGCCTACAATGAGCAGTCCTTC	-	TRBV20-1	TRBJ2-1	-